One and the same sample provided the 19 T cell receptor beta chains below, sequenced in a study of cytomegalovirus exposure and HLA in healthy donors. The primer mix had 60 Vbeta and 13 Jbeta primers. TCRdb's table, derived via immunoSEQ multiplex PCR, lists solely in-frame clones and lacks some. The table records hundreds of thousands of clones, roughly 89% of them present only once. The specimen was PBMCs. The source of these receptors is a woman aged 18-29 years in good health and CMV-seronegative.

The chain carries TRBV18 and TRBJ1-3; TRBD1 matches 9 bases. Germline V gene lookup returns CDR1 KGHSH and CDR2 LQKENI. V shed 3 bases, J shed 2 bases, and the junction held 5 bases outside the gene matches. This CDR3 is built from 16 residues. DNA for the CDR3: TGTGCCAGCTCACCTGGGACAGGGAGACCTGGAAACACCATATATTTT. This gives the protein CASSPGTGRPGNTIYF.

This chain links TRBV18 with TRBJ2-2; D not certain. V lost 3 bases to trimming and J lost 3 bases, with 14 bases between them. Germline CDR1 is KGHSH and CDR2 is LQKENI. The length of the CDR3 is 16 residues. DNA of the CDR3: TGTGCCAGCTCACCGAGGCTAACTCGAGACACCGGGGAGCTGTTTTTT. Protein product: CASSPRLTRDTGELFF.

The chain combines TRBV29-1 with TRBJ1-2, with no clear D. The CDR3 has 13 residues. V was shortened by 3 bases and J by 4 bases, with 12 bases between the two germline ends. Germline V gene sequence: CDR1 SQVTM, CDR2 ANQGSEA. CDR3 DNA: TGCAGCGTTGAGGCGGAGTACCCCTATGGCTACACCTTC. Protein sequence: CSVEAEYPYGYTF. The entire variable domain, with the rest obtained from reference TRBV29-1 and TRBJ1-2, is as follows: SAVISQKPSRDICQRGTSLTIQCQVDSQVTMMFWYRQQPGQSLTLIATANQGSEATYESGFVIDKFPISRPNLTFSTLTVSNMSPEDSSIYLCSVEAEYPYGYTFGSGTRLTVV.

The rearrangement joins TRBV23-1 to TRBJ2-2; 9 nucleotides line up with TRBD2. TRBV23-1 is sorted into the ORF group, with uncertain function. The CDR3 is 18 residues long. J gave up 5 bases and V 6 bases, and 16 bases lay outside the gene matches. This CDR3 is CASSPRGVAGGQTGELFF. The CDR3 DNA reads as TGCGCCAGCAGCCCAAGAGGTGTTGCGGGGGGGCAAACCGGGGAGCTGTTTTTT.

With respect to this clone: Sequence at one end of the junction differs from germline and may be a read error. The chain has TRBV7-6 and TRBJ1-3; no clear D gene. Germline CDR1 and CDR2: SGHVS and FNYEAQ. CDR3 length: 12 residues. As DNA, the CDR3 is TGTGCCAGCAGCTTAGCCGATACTCAAGTCATCTTT. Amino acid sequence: CASSLADTQVIF. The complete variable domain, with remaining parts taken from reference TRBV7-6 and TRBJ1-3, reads GAGVSQSPRYKVTKRGQDVALRCDPISGHVSLYWYRQALGQGPEFLTYFNYEAQQDKSGLPNDRFSAERPEGSISTLTIQRTEQRDSAMYRCASSLADTQVIFGEGSWLTVV.

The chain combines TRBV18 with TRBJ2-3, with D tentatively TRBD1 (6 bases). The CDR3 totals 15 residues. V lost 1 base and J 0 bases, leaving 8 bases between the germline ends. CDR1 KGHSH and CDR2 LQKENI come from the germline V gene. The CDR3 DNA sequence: TGTGCCAGCTCACCACAGGGGGTTAGCACAGATACGCAGTATTTT. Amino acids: CASSPQGVSTDTQYF.

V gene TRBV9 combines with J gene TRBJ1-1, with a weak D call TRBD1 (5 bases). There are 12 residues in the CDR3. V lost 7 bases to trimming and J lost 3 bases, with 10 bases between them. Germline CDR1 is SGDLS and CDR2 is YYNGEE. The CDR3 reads CASRGGDTEAFF. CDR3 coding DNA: TGTGCCAGCCGGGGGGGGGACACTGAAGCTTTCTTT.

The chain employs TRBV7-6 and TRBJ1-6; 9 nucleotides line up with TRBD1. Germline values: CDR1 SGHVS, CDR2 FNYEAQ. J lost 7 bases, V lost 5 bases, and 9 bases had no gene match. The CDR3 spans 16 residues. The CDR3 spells CASSLLVGTGNSPLHF. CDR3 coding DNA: TGTGCCAGCAGCCTCCTAGTGGGGACAGGGAATTCACCCCTCCACTTT. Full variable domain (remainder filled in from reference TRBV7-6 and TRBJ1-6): GAGVSQSPRYKVTKRGQDVALRCDPISGHVSLYWYRQALGQGPEFLTYFNYEAQQDKSGLPNDRFSAERPEGSISTLTIQRTEQRDSAMYRCASSLLVGTGNSPLHFGNGTRLTVT.

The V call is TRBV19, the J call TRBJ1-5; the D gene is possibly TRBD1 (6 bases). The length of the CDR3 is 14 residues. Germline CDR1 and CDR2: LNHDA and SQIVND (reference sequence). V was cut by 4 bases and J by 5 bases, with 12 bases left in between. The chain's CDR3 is CASSTTGLDQPQHF. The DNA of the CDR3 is TGTGCCAGTAGTACCACAGGGCTCGATCAGCCCCAGCATTTT.

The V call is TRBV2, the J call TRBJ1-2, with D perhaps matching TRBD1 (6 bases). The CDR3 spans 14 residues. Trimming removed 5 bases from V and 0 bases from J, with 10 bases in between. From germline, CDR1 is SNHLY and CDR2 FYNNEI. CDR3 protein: CASSRQAANYGYTF. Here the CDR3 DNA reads TGTGCCAGCAGTAGACAGGCTGCTAACTATGGCTACACCTTC.

The CDR3 sequence is CASSSTLPAGLVYEQYF. The CDR3, as DNA: TGTGCCAGCAGCTCAACCCTCCCAGCGGGGCTCGTGTACGAGCAGTACTTC. The chain is built from TRBV7-8 and TRBJ2-5, with TRBD2 matching over 7 bases. The J call may be incorrect, as the DNA end agrees better with TRBJ2-7. Germline V lookup: CDR1 SGHVS, CDR2 FQNEAQ. The CDR3 is made up of 17 amino acids.

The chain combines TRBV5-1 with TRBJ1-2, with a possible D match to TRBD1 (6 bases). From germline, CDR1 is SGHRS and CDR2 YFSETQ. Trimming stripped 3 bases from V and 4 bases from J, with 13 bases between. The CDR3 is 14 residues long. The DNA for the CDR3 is TGCGCCAGCAGCTCAGGGGTGTTTGGCTATGGCTACACCTTC. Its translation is CASSSGVFGYGYTF.

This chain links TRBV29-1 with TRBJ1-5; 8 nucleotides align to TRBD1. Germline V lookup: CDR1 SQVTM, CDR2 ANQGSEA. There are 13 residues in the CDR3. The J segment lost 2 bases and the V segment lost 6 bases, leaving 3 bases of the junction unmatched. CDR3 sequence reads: CSVQGVGNQPQHF. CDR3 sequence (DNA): TGCAGCGTACAGGGGGTTGGCAATCAGCCCCAGCATTTT.

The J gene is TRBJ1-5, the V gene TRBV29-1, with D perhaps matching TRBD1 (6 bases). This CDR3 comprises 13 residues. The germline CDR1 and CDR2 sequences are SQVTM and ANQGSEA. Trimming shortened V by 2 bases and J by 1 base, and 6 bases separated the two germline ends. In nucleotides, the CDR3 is TGCAGCGTTGAAACAGGGAGCAATCAGCCCCAGCATTTT. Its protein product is CSVETGSNQPQHF.

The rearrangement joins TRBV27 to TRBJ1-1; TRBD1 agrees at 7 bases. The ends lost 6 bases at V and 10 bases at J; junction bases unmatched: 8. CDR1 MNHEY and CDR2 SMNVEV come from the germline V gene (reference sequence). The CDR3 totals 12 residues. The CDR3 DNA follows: TGTGCCAGCAGCGACAGGGTTAGTGGAGCTTTCTTT. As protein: CASSDRVSGAFF.

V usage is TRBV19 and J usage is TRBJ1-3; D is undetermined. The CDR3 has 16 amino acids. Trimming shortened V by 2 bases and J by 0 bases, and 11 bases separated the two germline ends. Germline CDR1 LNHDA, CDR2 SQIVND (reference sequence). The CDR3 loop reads CASSILTPSSGNTIYF. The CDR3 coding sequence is TGTGCCAGTAGTATATTAACGCCTAGCTCTGGAAACACCATATATTTT.

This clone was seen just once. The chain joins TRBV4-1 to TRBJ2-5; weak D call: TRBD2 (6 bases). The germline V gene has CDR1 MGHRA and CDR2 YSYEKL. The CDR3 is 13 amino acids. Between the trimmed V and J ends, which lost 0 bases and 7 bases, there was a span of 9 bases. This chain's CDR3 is CASSQDPGGTQYF. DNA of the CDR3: TGCGCCAGCAGCCAAGACCCCGGGGGGACCCAGTACTTC.

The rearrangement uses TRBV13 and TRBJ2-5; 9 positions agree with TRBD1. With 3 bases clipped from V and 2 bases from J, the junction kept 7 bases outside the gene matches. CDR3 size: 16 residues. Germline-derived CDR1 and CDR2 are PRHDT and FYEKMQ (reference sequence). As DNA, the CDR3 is TGTGCCAGCAGCTTCCAGACAGGGGGATTTCAAGAGACCCAGTACTTC. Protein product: CASSFQTGGFQETQYF.

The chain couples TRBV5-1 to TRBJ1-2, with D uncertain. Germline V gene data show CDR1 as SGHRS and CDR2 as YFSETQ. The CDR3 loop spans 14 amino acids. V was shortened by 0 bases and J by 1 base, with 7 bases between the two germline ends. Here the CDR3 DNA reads TGCGCCAGCAGCTTGGGGGCGGGTAACTATGGCTACACCTTC. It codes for CASSLGAGNYGYTF. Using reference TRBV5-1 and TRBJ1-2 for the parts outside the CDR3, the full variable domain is KAGVTQTPRYLIKTRGQQVTLSCSPISGHRSVSWYQQTPGQGLQFLFEYFSETQRNKGNFPGRFSGRQFSNSRSEMNVSTLELGDSALYLCASSLGAGNYGYTFGSGTRLTVV.